Sequencing of this T cell receptor beta chain was carried out in a study of T cells expressing NK-cell markers. Comment on this clonotype: The antigen is undetermined.

The CDR3 is 16 amino acids. Germline V gene data show CDR1 as MNHNS and CDR2 as SASEGT. TCRdb re-called the 5' RACE reads and shows each CDR3 protein once, DNA omitted. This sample's clone table lists approximately 150,000 distinct CDR3 sequences. Overall study findings and caveats: Once again these clonotypes came out on top in the CD3+CD56-NKG2C+ fraction of several donors.

The V call is TRBV6-1, the J call TRBJ2-5. The clonotype comes from a man aged 18 to 35 in good health. Sequences were obtained from blood T cells: a sorted CD56 or NKG2C T cell subset, CD4+ or CD8+ T cells, or bulk PBMC T cells (not recorded which). The CDR3 is CASSDAPAWNQETQYF.